This TCR beta chain was identified during a study of graft-versus-host responses after intestinal transplantation. Method: immunoSEQ multiplex PCR; TCRdb's copy keeps in-frame clones and lacks some. This table holds around 110,000 clones, 85% to 95% found once. Regarding this clone: The antigen is not known.

The sequencing used unstimulated CD8+ T cells sorted from spleen or lymph node cells, collected before transplant. This clonotype originated in a human donor who was the organ donor for an intestinal transplant.

In DNA, the CDR3 is TGCGCCAGCAGCCAAGTGCTAGCGGGGACCTACGAGCAGTACTTC. Its translation is CASSQVLAGTYEQYF. This rearrangement joins TRBV4-1 to TRBJ2-7; 9 nucleotides line up with TRBD2. V dropped 1 base and J dropped 2; count of bases not matched to a gene: 3. In germline, CDR1 is MGHRA, CDR2 YSYEKL. This CDR3 spans 15 amino acids.